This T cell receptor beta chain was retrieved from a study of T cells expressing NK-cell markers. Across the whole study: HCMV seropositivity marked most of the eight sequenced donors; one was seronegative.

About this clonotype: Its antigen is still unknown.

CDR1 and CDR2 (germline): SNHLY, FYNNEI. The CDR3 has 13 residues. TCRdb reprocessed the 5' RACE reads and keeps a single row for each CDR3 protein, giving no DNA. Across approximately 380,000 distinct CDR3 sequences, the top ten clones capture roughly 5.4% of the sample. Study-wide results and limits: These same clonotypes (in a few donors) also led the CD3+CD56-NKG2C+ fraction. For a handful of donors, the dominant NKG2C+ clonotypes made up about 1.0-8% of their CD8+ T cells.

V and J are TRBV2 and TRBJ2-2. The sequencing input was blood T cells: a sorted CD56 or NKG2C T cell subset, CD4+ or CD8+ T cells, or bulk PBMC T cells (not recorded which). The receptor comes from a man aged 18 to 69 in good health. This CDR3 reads CASRPRITGELFF. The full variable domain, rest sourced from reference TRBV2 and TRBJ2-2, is EPEVTQTPSHQVTQMGQEVILRCVPISNHLYFYWYRQILGQKVEFLVSFYNNEISEKSEIFDDQFSVERPDGSNFTLKIRSTKLEDSAMYFCASRPRITGELFFGEGSRLTVL.